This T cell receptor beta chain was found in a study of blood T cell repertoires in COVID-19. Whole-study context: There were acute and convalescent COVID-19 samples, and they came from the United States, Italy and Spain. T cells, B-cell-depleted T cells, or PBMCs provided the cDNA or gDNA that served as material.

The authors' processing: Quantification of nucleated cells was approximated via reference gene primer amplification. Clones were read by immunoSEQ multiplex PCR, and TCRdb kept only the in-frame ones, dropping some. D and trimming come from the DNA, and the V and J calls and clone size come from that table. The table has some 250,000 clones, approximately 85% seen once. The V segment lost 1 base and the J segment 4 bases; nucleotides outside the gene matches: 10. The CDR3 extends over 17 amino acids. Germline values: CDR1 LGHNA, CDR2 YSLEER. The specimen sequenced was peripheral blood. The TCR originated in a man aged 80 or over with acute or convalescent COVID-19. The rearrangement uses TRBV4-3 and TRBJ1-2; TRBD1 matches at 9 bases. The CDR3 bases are TGCGCCAGCAGCCAAGTAGTGGGGGGACAGGGAGTCTATGGCTACACCTTC. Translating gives CASSQVVGGQGVYGYTF.